This T cell receptor beta chain is drawn from a study of cytomegalovirus exposure and HLA in healthy donors. Study-wide context: A preliminary data release comprised around 90 million unique TCRs obtained from HLA-typed donors.

V gave up 0 bases and J gave up 1 base, with 12 bases separating them. CDR3 size: 16 residues. Looked up from germline, CDR1 is SNHLY and CDR2 is FYNNEI. The PCR ran on 60 Vbeta and 13 Jbeta primers. The repertoire was sequenced with immunoSEQ multiplex PCR; TCRdb's copy has only in-frame clones and lacks some. The sample gives about 130,000 clones, around two thirds of which show up once; about 2.6% is in the top ten. The receptor was derived from a human donor in good health. The gene calls are TRBV2 and TRBJ2-5, with D tentatively TRBD2 (6 bases). Material: PBMCs. The CDR3 DNA reads as TGTGCCAGCAGTGAAGCGATACTAGCAGCCCAAGAGACCCAGTACTTC. This gives the protein CASSEAILAAQETQYF.